This T cell receptor beta chain stems from a study of blood T cell repertoires in COVID-19 (dated by TCRdb to 2020 to 2022). Regarding the research as a whole: The collaborator samples originated in the United States, Italy and Spain and spanned the acute and convalescent phases of COVID-19. The samples were drawn from two sources: the first 160 participants of the ongoing ImmuneRACE study, and 950 to 1,500 subjects contributed by 6 global collaborators. Subjects who had been exposed to COVID-19, were actively infected with it, or had recovered from it provided the deeply sampled blood TCRbeta repertoires that made up the dataset. Sample metadata almost always included a de-identified subject ID, COVID-19 status, age in years and sex. The material from the prospective study consisted of cDNA or gDNA derived from T cells, B-cell-depleted T cells, or PBMCs. The repertoires were made available in a free public database intended to serve as a resource for research on the immune response to SARS-CoV-2. Where HLA class I and class II types were available, the types were taken from metadata supplied by the sample provider, not from assay-based typing. Paper-wide results and their limitations: The quantity of clinical and demographic metadata differed by source and by participant and was supplied without curation.

The immunoSEQ Assay, a bias-controlled multiplex PCR, was used to amplify TCRbeta CDR3 regions from genomic DNA. The source study handled its data this way. The number of nucleated cells in each sample was estimated by amplification of reference gene primers within the assay. To quantify the absolute abundance of each unique TCRbeta CDR3 rearrangement, sequence reads were collapsed and filtered. Productive Simpson clonality was computed per sample as the square root of Simpson's diversity index over productive rearrangements. TCRdb carries this immuneACCESS record with in-frame sequences only. Its versions omit some clonotypes, under half of them owing to an unresolved V gene in the studies checked, with the rest unexplained. V and J calls and clone size are as listed in that table; D and trimming were resolved from the DNA. For this sample there are 200,000 to 300,000 clones; 80% to 90% appear just once. Around 1.5% of the sample is in the top ten clones.

This clone has just one count. This clone's antigen is unknown. No much larger clone exists at a distance of one base, and base qualities are not known. The junction shows trimming of 1 base on V and 2 bases on J, and the gene matches do not reach 2 bases of it. Spanning cysteine to phenylalanine, the CDR3 consists of 15 amino acids. The only DNA kept is the CDR3, 45 bases in frame from the first base. The germline V gene sets CDR1 to SGHTA and CDR2 to FQGNSA. Whole blood was collected in K2EDTA tubes by collaborating institutions according to the institutions' own protocols. For TCRbeta analysis, collaborators shipped samples as frozen whole blood, isolated PBMCs, or DNA extracted from either of those sample types.

Sequenced sample: peripheral blood. This TCR came from a man aged 80 or over with acute or convalescent COVID-19. Recombination connected TRBV7-2 to TRBJ2-7; TRBD1 lines up with 10 middle nucleotides. The DNA is TGTGCCAGCAGCTTAGGGGACAGGGGCACCTACGAGCAGTACTTC. It encodes CASSLGDRGTYEQYF.